These 26 T cell receptor beta chains share one sample of origin, sequenced in a study of cytomegalovirus exposure and HLA in healthy donors. This PCR relied on a set of 60 Vbeta primers and 13 Jbeta primers. Clones were sequenced by immunoSEQ multiplex PCR, and TCRdb holds only the in-frame ones, with some missing. The sample yields hundreds of thousands of clones, over 75% seen once. Sequenced input: PBMCs. These receptors all come from a girl aged 2 to 9 in good health and CMV-seronegative.

The rearrangement joins TRBV11-2 to TRBJ2-7; D gene uncertain. CDR3 length equals 14 residues. Per germline, CDR1 SGHAT and CDR2 FQNNGV. V dropped 3 bases and J dropped 5 bases, with 14 bases sitting between them. The CDR3 loop is CASSFGTKTNEQYF. The CDR3 bases are TGTGCCAGCAGCTTTGGTACAAAAACCAACGAGCAGTACTTC.

V gene TRBV5-1 combines with J gene TRBJ2-5; 7 bases match TRBD1. V trimming: 0 bases; J trimming: 0 bases; junction bases outside the gene matches: 5. Germline V lookup: CDR1 SGHRS, CDR2 YFSETQ. This CDR3 spans 16 amino acids. The CDR3 sequence: CASSLAWTGDQETQYF. As DNA, the CDR3 is TGCGCCAGCAGCTTGGCCTGGACAGGAGACCAAGAGACCCAGTACTTC. Full variable domain (outside the CDR3, taken from reference TRBV5-1 and TRBJ2-5): KAGVTQTPRYLIKTRGQQVTLSCSPISGHRSVSWYQQTPGQGLQFLFEYFSETQRNKGNFPGRFSGRQFSNSRSEMNVSTLELGDSALYLCASSLAWTGDQETQYFGPGTRLLVL.

In DNA form, the CDR3 reads TGTGCCAGCAGCTTGGGCCAAACGGGGGGGGCTACAACCGGGGAGCTGTTTTTT. Amino acids: CASSLGQTGGATTGELFF. This chain connects TRBV5-4 to TRBJ2-2; 8 bases align to TRBD2. There are 18 residues in the CDR3. Unmatched junction bases numbered 12, after V lost 0 bases and J lost 5 bases. From germline, CDR1 is SGHNT and CDR2 YYREEE (reference sequence).

This clone was seen a few times. CDR3: CASSLGGGPSNEQYF. The CDR3 DNA sequence: TGTGCCAGCAGCTTAGGGGGAGGGCCTTCTAACGAGCAGTACTTC. V usage is TRBV7-9 and J usage is TRBJ2-7, with 7 nucleotides matching TRBD2. The junction had 8 bases not matched to a gene; V was cut back by 1 base and J by 5 bases. There are 15 residues in the CDR3. Germline-derived CDR1 and CDR2 are SEHNR and FQNEAQ (reference sequence).

The chain carries TRBV5-1 and TRBJ2-5, with TRBD2 identical over 7 bases. The CDR3 length is 15 residues. The germline V gene has CDR1 SGHRS and CDR2 YFSETQ. V shed 1 base, J shed 2 bases, and the junction held 5 bases outside the gene matches. CDR3 sequence (DNA): TGCGCCAGCAGCTTGATGGGGGAGGGACAAGAGACCCAGTACTTC. It specifies CASSLMGEGQETQYF.

The chain joins TRBV15 to TRBJ1-2; TRBD1 might be the D (6 bases). This CDR3 has 15 residues. CDR1 and CDR2 from the germline V gene are LNHNV and YYDKDF (reference sequence). Trimming took 3 bases from V and 8 from J, leaving 19 bases between them. The CDR3 nucleotides read TGTGCCACCAGCAGGAGGGCAGGGGAACTAGAAGGCTACACCTTC. It translates to CATSRRAGELEGYTF.

This sequence joins TRBV7-2 and TRBJ2-3; possibly TRBD1 for D (7 bases). This CDR3 comprises 16 residues. Germline lookup yields CDR1 SGHTA and CDR2 FQGNSA. V lost 1 base to trimming and J lost 5 bases, with 16 bases between them. The CDR3, as DNA: TGTGCCAGCAGCTTAGTGGGAGGCAGGGGGAGAGATACGCAGTATTTT. This codes for CASSLVGGRGRDTQYF.

The rearrangement links TRBV27 to TRBJ1-2; 8 bases match TRBD1. Germline V gene lookup returns CDR1 MNHEY and CDR2 SMNVEV (reference sequence). The V gene end was trimmed by 10 bases and the J gene end by 0 bases; junction bases not matched to a gene: 4. The CDR3 has 13 residues. In DNA form, the CDR3 reads TGTGCCACCGCGGACAGGGCTAACTATGGCTACACCTTC. As protein: CATADRANYGYTF.

The chain carries TRBV6-1 and TRBJ1-2; 9 bases fit TRBD1. The junction had 10 bases not matched to a gene; V was cut back by 5 bases and J by 9 bases. The CDR3 contains 14 residues. Germline V gene lookup returns CDR1 MNHNS and CDR2 SASEGT. DNA of the CDR3: TGTGCCAGCAGTCAGAACCCGGGACAGGGTCGCTACACCTTC. Amino acids: CASSQNPGQGRYTF.

The chain joins TRBV28 to TRBJ2-7; TRBD1 matches at 7 bases. Looked up from germline, CDR1 is MDHEN and CDR2 is SYDVKM. This CDR3 region has 13 residues. Unmatched junction bases numbered 7, after V lost 5 bases and J lost 6 bases. CDR3 in amino acids: CASSPPRQGEQYF. The CDR3 DNA reads TGTGCCAGCAGTCCCCCGAGACAGGGCGAGCAGTACTTC. Full variable domain (rest looked up from reference TRBV28 and TRBJ2-7): DVKVTQSSRYLVKRTGEKVFLECVQDMDHENMFWYRQDPGLGLRLIYFSYDVKMKEKGDIPEGYSVSREKKERFSLILESASTNQTSMYLCASSPPRQGEQYFGPGTRLTVT.

The V call is TRBV14, the J call TRBJ1-4; TRBD1 is a possible D gene (5 bases). The V gene lost 0 bases and the J gene lost 8 bases, with 16 bases spanning the gap. Germline V gene data show CDR1 as SGHDN and CDR2 as FVKESK. The CDR3 has 16 amino acids. In DNA, the CDR3 is TGTGCCAGCAGCCAAGATCTGGGGCGCCCCGGCGAAAAACTGTTTTTT. Amino acids: CASSQDLGRPGEKLFF.

The chain employs TRBV4-1 and TRBJ2-7; D unclear. The length of the CDR3 is 15 residues. Germline V gene data show CDR1 as MGHRA and CDR2 as YSYEKL. Trimming removed 0 bases at V and 2 bases at J, with 11 bases between. The CDR3 DNA sequence: TGCGCCAGCAGCCAAGAGCACGGCAGGCCCTACGAGCAGTACTTC. Protein: CASSQEHGRPYEQYF.

There are a few counts of this clone. The chain links TRBV5-4 to TRBJ2-5; TRBD2 might be the D (6 bases). Germline-derived CDR1 and CDR2 are SGHNT and YYREEE (reference sequence). Between the trimmed V and J ends, which lost 4 bases and 5 bases, there was a span of 15 bases. The CDR3 has 14 amino acids. CDR3 sequence (DNA): TGTGCCAGCAGCCCGGGACTCAGCATGGAGACCCAGTACTTC. Amino acids: CASSPGLSMETQYF.

This chain joins TRBV29-1 and TRBJ1-4; the D gene is possibly TRBD1 (6 bases). There are 14 residues in the CDR3. Germline loops: CDR1 SQVTM, CDR2 ANQGSEA. V was cut by 1 base and J by 1 base, with 7 bases left in between. The CDR3 spells CSVEGRGTNEKLFF. CDR3 nucleotide sequence: TGCAGCGTTGAAGGCAGGGGAACTAATGAAAAACTGTTTTTT.

The CDR3 DNA reads as TGTGCCAGTGGGAGAGGAGCTTTCTTT. Translated, it gives CASGRGAFF. This chain uses TRBV19 with TRBJ1-1; no definite D call. V was shortened by 8 bases and J by 10 bases, with 8 bases between the two germline ends. Germline loops: CDR1 LNHDA, CDR2 SQIVND (reference sequence). The CDR3 loop spans 9 amino acids.

The chain carries TRBV5-1 and TRBJ2-5; 7 bases fit TRBD2. From germline, CDR1 is SGHRS and CDR2 YFSETQ. The CDR3 has 14 residues. Trimming at V came to 4 bases and at J to 2 bases, leaving 5 bases not matched to a gene. In DNA form, the CDR3 reads TGCGCCAGCAGCCCTGGGGGGGATCAAGAGACCCAGTACTTC. Translating gives CASSPGGDQETQYF.

This clone was counted a few times. This chain connects TRBV2 to TRBJ1-4, with a weak D call TRBD1 (6 bases). CDR3 length equals 14 residues. Trimming removed 7 bases at V and 7 bases at J, with 16 bases between. CDR1 SNHLY and CDR2 FYNNEI come from the germline V gene. The CDR3 nucleotides are TGTGCCAGCATGGGTCAGGGGTCGGGTGAAAAACTGTTTTTT. Translation gives CASMGQGSGEKLFF.

The CDR3: CASSRLAGSTDTQYF. In DNA form, the CDR3 reads TGTGCCAGCAGTCGACTAGCGGGTAGCACAGATACGCAGTATTTT. The chain recombines TRBV6-5 with TRBJ2-3; 10 bases fit TRBD2. Germline CDR1 is MNHEY and CDR2 is SVGAGI. The CDR3 is 15 residues long. V dropped 5 bases and J dropped 0; count of bases not matched to a gene: 2.

This clone was detected a few times. This rearrangement joins TRBV5-6 to TRBJ1-1; D perhaps matches TRBD1 (5 bases). The CDR3 totals 13 residues. Germline loops: CDR1 SGHDT, CDR2 YYEEEE. V shed 5 bases and J shed 4 bases, with 12 bases lying between them. In DNA form, the CDR3 reads TGTGCCAGCAGGGGATCGGGGGGCACTGAAGCTTTCTTT. Its translation is CASRGSGGTEAFF.

This clone turned up a few times. V usage is TRBV7-8 and J usage is TRBJ1-1; D is unclear. Trimming removed 1 base from V and 4 bases from J, with 10 bases in between. Looked up from germline, CDR1 is SGHVS and CDR2 is FQNEAQ. CDR3 size: 14 residues. CDR3 in amino acids: CASSLDGYGTEAFF. In DNA form, the CDR3 reads TGTGCCAGCAGCTTAGACGGTTACGGCACTGAAGCTTTCTTT.

The chain is built from TRBV6-5 and TRBJ1-2; perhaps TRBD1 as D (6 bases). CDR1 and CDR2 (germline): MNHEY, SVGAGI. V gave up 6 bases and J gave up 7 bases, with 15 bases separating them. The CDR3 loop spans 13 amino acids. Here the CDR3 DNA reads TGTGCCAGCAGCCCGGACAGATCGGGTGGCTACACCTTC. It codes for CASSPDRSGGYTF.

The chain couples TRBV5-1 to TRBJ1-2; a possible D gene is TRBD1 (6 bases). V was pared by 6 bases and J by 2 bases, with 14 bases between. Per germline, CDR1 SGHRS and CDR2 YFSETQ. The CDR3 runs to 14 residues. CDR3 sequence (DNA): TGCGCCAGCAAGGGGGGGGCGAAGAACTATGGCTACACCTTC. Protein: CASKGGAKNYGYTF.

For this clone: The conserved final phenylalanine or tryptophan is absent from the CDR3, which likely points to a read error. Because the CDR3's place on the DNA is in doubt, the DNA is left out and the CDR3 is given as listed by TCRdb. The gene calls are TRBV6-5 and TRBJ2-7; the tabulated D call, TRBD1, remains unverified against the DNA. Counting both end residues, the CDR3 totals 9 amino acids. CDR1 is MNHEY and CDR2 is SVGAGI in the germline V gene. CDR3 protein: CASSYSGRA.

The chain employs TRBV5-1 and TRBJ1-2; possibly TRBD1 for D (6 bases). The CDR3 sequence is 15 residues long. V dropped 5 bases and J dropped 5 bases, with 19 bases sitting between them. Germline V gene lookup returns CDR1 SGHRS and CDR2 YFSETQ. The CDR3 coding sequence is TGCGCCAGCAGAAAGCAGTCAGGGGATTTGTATGGCTACACCTTC. It codes for CASRKQSGDLYGYTF.

This clone was detected a few times. Other DNA sequences in this sample translate to the same CDR3. The chain carries TRBV13 and TRBJ2-1; 12 bases agree with TRBD2. The CDR3 extends over 16 amino acids. Trimming removed 4 bases from V and 8 bases from J; junction bases left unmatched: 9. Germline CDR1 reads PRHDT; CDR2 reads FYEKMQ (reference sequence). The CDR3 DNA sequence: TGTGCCAGCAGCTCCAGACTAGCGGGAGAGAATCATGAGCAGTTCTTC. This sequence encodes CASSSRLAGENHEQFF.

The CDR3 protein is CASSQGAGSGNEQFF. CDR3 sequence (DNA): TGCGCCAGCAGCCAAGGAGCGGGATCCGGCAATGAGCAGTTCTTC. The chain couples TRBV4-1 to TRBJ2-1; 7 bases are shared with TRBD2. Losses at the gene ends were 1 base for V and 6 bases for J; bases not matched to a gene: 6. This CDR3 is built from 15 residues. Germline loops: CDR1 MGHRA, CDR2 YSYEKL.